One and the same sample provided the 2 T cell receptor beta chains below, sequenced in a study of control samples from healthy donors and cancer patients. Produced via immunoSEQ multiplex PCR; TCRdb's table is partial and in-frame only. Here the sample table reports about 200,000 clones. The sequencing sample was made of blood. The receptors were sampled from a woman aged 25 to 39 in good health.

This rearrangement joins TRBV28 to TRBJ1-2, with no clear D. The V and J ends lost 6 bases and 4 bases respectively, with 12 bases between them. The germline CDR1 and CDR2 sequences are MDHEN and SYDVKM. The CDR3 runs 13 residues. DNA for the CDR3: TGTGCCAGCAGCTTGAAGTCCCTCTATGGCTACACCTTC. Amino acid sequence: CASSLKSLYGYTF.

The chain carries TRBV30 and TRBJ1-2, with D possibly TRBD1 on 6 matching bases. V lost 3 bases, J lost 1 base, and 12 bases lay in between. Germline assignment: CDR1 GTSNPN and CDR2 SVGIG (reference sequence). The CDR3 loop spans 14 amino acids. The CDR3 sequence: CAWRTGGSNYGYTF. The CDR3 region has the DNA TGTGCCTGGAGGACAGGCGGGAGTAACTATGGCTACACCTTC.